Shown below are 20 T cell receptor beta chains from a single sample sequenced in a study of blood T cell repertoires in COVID-19. TCRdb keeps only in-frame clones here, not all; method: immunoSEQ multiplex PCR. Of 280,000 or so clones listed, just under 90% are singletons. Specimen: PBMCs or T cells enriched from blood (not recorded which). These receptors came from a woman aged 45 to 65 who had been exposed to COVID-19.

J is TRBJ1-2 and V is TRBV7-8; tentatively, D is TRBD1 (5 bases). The CDR3 is made up of 15 amino acids. CDR1 SGHVS and CDR2 FQNEAQ come from the germline V gene. With 5 bases removed from V and 4 bases from J, the gap between germline ends came to 17 bases. Here the CDR3 DNA reads TGTGCCAGCAGCCCGCAGGAAGGGGTCGGCTATGGCTACACCTTC. This codes for CASSPQEGVGYGYTF. Filled out from reference TRBV7-8 and TRBJ1-2, the complete variable domain reads GAGVSQSPRYKVAKRGQDVALRCDPISGHVSLFWYQQALGQGPEFLTYFQNEAQLDKSGLPSDRFFAERPEGSVSTLKIQRTQQEDSAVYLCASSPQEGVGYGYTFGSGTRLTVV.

The chain has TRBV2 and TRBJ2-3, with D tentatively TRBD2 (6 bases). V lost 2 bases and J lost 6, with 15 bases in between. CDR3 length equals 15 residues. In germline, CDR1 is SNHLY, CDR2 FYNNEI. The CDR3 loop reads CASSELGVSGDTQYF. The CDR3 bases are TGTGCCAGCAGTGAATTAGGGGTGAGCGGGGATACGCAGTATTTT. Full variable domain (missing parts from reference TRBV2 and TRBJ2-3): EPEVTQTPSHQVTQMGQEVILRCVPISNHLYFYWYRQILGQKVEFLVSFYNNEISEKSEIFDDQFSVERPDGSNFTLKIRSTKLEDSAMYFCASSELGVSGDTQYFGPGTRLTVL.

V and J are TRBV5-4 and TRBJ2-2, with D perhaps TRBD2 (6 bases). V was pared by 4 bases and J by 0 bases, with 19 bases between. CDR1 and CDR2 from the germline V gene are SGHNT and YYREEE (reference sequence). CDR3 size: 18 residues. The CDR3 DNA follows: TGTGCCAGCAGCCCTACACCCGCGACGGGAGCGAACACCGGGGAGCTGTTTTTT. Protein: CASSPTPATGANTGELFF.

The chain employs TRBV3-1 (or the pseudogene TRBV3-2) and TRBJ1-2, with no clear D. Germline-derived CDR1 and CDR2 are LGHDT and YNNKEL (reference sequence). Trimming took 0 bases from V and 8 from J, leaving 10 bases between them. The CDR3 is 13 residues long. The CDR3 DNA follows: TGTGCCAGCAGCCAAGATAAGGCGGGCGGCTACACCTTC. It encodes CASSQDKAGGYTF.

CDR3 sequence reads: CASTKGVFNSNQPQHF. The CDR3, as DNA: TGTGCCAGTACCAAAGGGGTGTTTAATAGCAATCAGCCCCAGCATTTT. This chain connects TRBV19 to TRBJ1-5; a weak D match, TRBD1 (5 bases). There are 16 residues in the CDR3. V was shortened by 7 bases and J by 0 bases, with 16 bases between the two germline ends. CDR1 LNHDA and CDR2 SQIVND come from the germline V gene (reference sequence).

This chain connects TRBV7-9 to TRBJ2-2, with D possibly matching TRBD1 (6 bases). The CDR3 consists of 15 residues. Trimming pared 5 bases from V and 1 base from J, leaving 11 bases between. Germline CDR1 is SEHNR and CDR2 is FQNEAQ (reference sequence). CDR3 coding DNA: TGTGCCAGCAGCCTTGTGACAGGGAACACCGGGGAGCTGTTTTTT. It specifies CASSLVTGNTGELFF.

This clone showed up just once. The chain has TRBV6-5 and TRBJ2-7, with 8 nucleotides matching TRBD1. Per the germline V gene, CDR1 is MNHEY and CDR2 is SVGAGI. The J segment lost 2 bases and the V segment lost 11 bases, leaving 8 bases of the junction unmatched. The CDR3 is made up of 13 amino acids. In DNA, the CDR3 is TGTGCCTCCCAACCGGGACAGGCCTACGAGCAGTACTTC. This codes for CASQPGQAYEQYF.

This clone was counted only a few times. The rearrangement joins TRBV3-1 (or the pseudogene TRBV3-2) to TRBJ2-7; D uncertain. V was pared by 1 base and J by 0 bases, with 7 bases between. This CDR3 contains 14 residues. Germline V gene sequence: CDR1 LGHDT, CDR2 YNNKEL (reference sequence). CDR3 nucleotides: TGTGCCAGCAGCCAAGCGGTGAGCTCCTACGAGCAGTACTTC. Translation gives CASSQAVSSYEQYF.

This clone has a handful of counts. This chain joins TRBV28 and TRBJ1-1, with a tentative D call TRBD1 (5 bases). The germline CDR1 and CDR2 sequences are MDHEN and SYDVKM. Trimming stripped 3 bases from V and 1 base from J, with 12 bases between. The CDR3 has 15 amino acids. The CDR3 sequence is CASSFLAGSNTEAFF. In nucleotides, the CDR3 is TGTGCCAGCAGTTTTCTGGCAGGGTCGAACACTGAAGCTTTCTTT.

V and J are TRBV19 and TRBJ1-1; tentatively, D is TRBD1 (6 bases). Germline CDR1 is LNHDA and CDR2 is SQIVND (reference sequence). The CDR3 runs 14 residues. Trimming stripped 7 bases from V and 1 base from J, with 13 bases between. The CDR3 is CASTTQGRNTEAFF. The DNA of the CDR3 is TGTGCCAGTACGACCCAGGGGAGGAACACTGAAGCTTTCTTT.

DNA of the CDR3: TGTGCCAGCAGCCTTAGCAGGGTCACTGAAGCTTTCTTT. Its protein is CASSLSRVTEAFF. This rearrangement joins TRBV7-2 to TRBJ1-1; possibly TRBD1 for D (5 bases). This CDR3 contains 13 residues. In germline, CDR1 is SGHTA, CDR2 FQGNSA. V was clipped by 5 bases and J by 4 bases, with 11 bases between them.

The chain has TRBV6-5 and TRBJ1-4, with TRBD1 as a possible D gene (5 bases). V was cut by 1 base and J by 1 base, with 7 bases left in between. CDR3 length: 15 residues. Looked up from germline, CDR1 is MNHEY and CDR2 is SVGAGI. CDR3 nucleotides: TGTGCCAGCAGTTACTGGGGGGGAACTAATGAAAAACTGTTTTTT. Translating it yields CASSYWGGTNEKLFF.

V usage is TRBV29-1 and J usage is TRBJ2-3; D is unresolved. V lost 4 bases, J lost 3 bases, and 11 bases lay in between. Per germline, CDR1 SQVTM and CDR2 ANQGSEA. The CDR3 has 13 amino acids. The CDR3 here is CSVVGHLTDTQYF. The DNA of the CDR3 is TGCAGCGTTGTTGGCCATCTTACAGATACGCAGTATTTT.

V and J are TRBV3-1 (or the pseudogene TRBV3-2) and TRBJ2-6; weak D call: TRBD2 (5 bases). Germline lookup yields CDR1 LGHDT and CDR2 YNNKEL (reference sequence). The germline V and J ends were trimmed by 5 bases and 0 bases, with 20 bases remaining between them. The CDR3 loop spans 19 amino acids. The CDR3 nucleotides are TGTGCCAGCAGCGAAACCCCCAGGCGAACTAGCTCTGGGGCCAACGTCCTGACTTTC. Protein sequence: CASSETPRRTSSGANVLTF.

The CDR3 reads CASSSSHPGTGGPALHF. CDR3 nucleotide sequence: TGTGCCAGCAGTTCGAGCCACCCCGGGACAGGGGGTCCAGCCCTCCACTTT. The rearrangement joins TRBV28 to TRBJ1-6; 11 bases are shared with TRBD1. The V gene end was trimmed by 4 bases and the J gene end by 14 bases; junction bases not matched to a gene: 16. This CDR3 contains 17 residues. Germline CDR1 and CDR2: MDHEN and SYDVKM.

The chain joins TRBV28 to TRBJ2-3, with D possibly being TRBD2 (5 bases). V was cut by 5 bases and J by 6 bases, with 18 bases left in between. Germline CDR1 MDHEN, CDR2 SYDVKM. The CDR3 is 15 amino acids. In DNA form, the CDR3 reads TGTGCCAGCAGTCTAGCCACCCCCCGGACGGATACGCAGTATTTT. Translation: CASSLATPRTDTQYF.

V usage is TRBV28 and J usage is TRBJ1-2; a possible D gene is TRBD1 (5 bases). CDR1 is MDHEN and CDR2 is SYDVKM in the germline V gene. The length of the CDR3 is 13 residues. The V gene lost 8 bases and the J gene lost 4 bases, with 14 bases spanning the gap. The CDR3 spells CASGFGGGYGYTF. The CDR3 nucleotides are TGTGCCAGCGGCTTCGGGGGTGGCTATGGCTACACCTTC.

This clone was observed once. At the DNA level, this CDR3 is encoded by other sequences in the same sample as well. The V and J genes are TRBV5-1 and TRBJ1-4, with D tentatively TRBD1 (5 bases). The length of the CDR3 is 15 residues. Trimming stripped 0 bases from V and 8 bases from J, with 14 bases between. The germline CDR1 and CDR2 sequences are SGHRS and YFSETQ. In nucleotides, the CDR3 is TGCGCCAGCAGCTTGGCCGGGGGGTCCGGGGAAAAACTGTTTTTT. Encoded protein: CASSLAGGSGEKLFF.

The V gene is TRBV27, the J gene TRBJ2-5, with TRBD2 matching 11 bases. With V trimmed by 5 bases and J by 3 bases, 8 bases remained unmatched. CDR1 is MNHEY, CDR2 SMNVEV, per germline (reference sequence). The CDR3 sequence is 16 residues long. The CDR3 nucleotides read TGTGCCAGCAGTAGGTGGGCTAGCGGGGGGAAAGAGACCCAGTACTTC. Amino acids: CASSRWASGGKETQYF.

The V gene is TRBV13, the J gene TRBJ2-2, with TRBD2 matching 10 bases. The CDR3 contains 16 residues. The V gene end was trimmed by 5 bases and the J gene end by 0 bases; junction bases not matched to a gene: 3. Germline V lookup: CDR1 PRHDT, CDR2 FYEKMQ (reference sequence). CDR3 sequence reads: CASSRTSGANTGELFF. DNA of the CDR3: TGTGCCAGCAGCCGGACTAGCGGCGCGAACACCGGGGAGCTGTTTTTT.